These T cell receptor beta chains were read from a single sample in a study of T cell changes during pregnancy in multiple sclerosis. Assay: immunoSEQ multiplex PCR; the TCRdb copy retains only in-frame clones and omits some. The data show tens of thousands of clones, around 94% seen once. Material: peripheral blood, obtained in the third trimester of pregnancy. These receptors all stem from a female donor with multiple sclerosis, enrolled in a pregnancy study. Each CDR3 is given with its conserved first and last residue. The D gene is left open where the match is weak. Some rows have no size entry. The others give once, few or many, or a class for an expanded clone.

j_call | clone_size | v_call | d_call | cdr3_length | cdr3_aa | cdr3_nt
TRBJ1-5 | - | TRBV2 | - | 14 | CASTLRREEQPQHF | TGTGCCAGCACCCTGAGACGGGAGGAGCAGCCCCAGCATTTT
TRBJ1-1 | few | TRBV16 | - | 14 | CASSQLQDGGGAFF | TGTGCCAGCAGCCAATTACAGGACGGTGGTGGGGCTTTCTTT
TRBJ2-7 | - | TRBV12-2 | - | 17 | CASRFTQSGRADNEQYF | TGTGCAAGTCGCTTTACCCAAAGCGGGAGGGCGGATAACGAGCAGTACTTC
TRBJ2-5 | once | TRBV7-9 | TRBD1 | 14 | CASSRDRAAETQYF | TGTGCCAGCAGCCGGGACAGGGCGGCGGAGACCCAGTACTTC
TRBJ2-1 | - | TRBV29-1 | - | 14 | CSVAPGVPLGEQFF | TGCAGCGTCGCCCCAGGGGTCCCGTTGGGTGAGCAGTTCTTC
TRBJ1-1 | few | TRBV27 | TRBD1 | 14 | CASSFGTAYTEAFF | TGTGCCAGCAGTTTTGGGACAGCCTACACTGAAGCTTTCTTT
TRBJ1-4 | - | TRBV23-1 | TRBD1 | 16 | CASSHLHRGPEEKLFF | TGCGCCAGCAGTCACCTTCACAGGGGGCCGGAGGAAAAACTGTTTTTT
TRBJ2-1 | - | TRBV18 | TRBD1 | 15 | CASSPTRDSWNEQFF | TGTGCCAGCTCACCTACCCGGGACAGTTGGAATGAGCAGTTCTTC
TRBJ1-2 | few | TRBV6-5 | - | 15 | CASGSWTPDGYGYTF | TGTGCCAGCGGGTCGTGGACTCCCGACGGGTATGGCTACACCTTC
TRBJ1-4 | - | TRBV30 | TRBD1 | 13 | CAWSDRGDEKLFF | TGTGCCTGGAGTGACAGGGGTGATGAAAAACTGTTTTTT
TRBJ1-4 | - | TRBV6-5 | - | 15 | CASSYQGTRNEKLFF | TGTGCCAGCAGTTACCAGGGGACCCGTAATGAAAAACTGTTTTTT
TRBJ1-1 | - | TRBV6-4 | - | 14 | CAPEVGGGDTEAFF | TGTGCCCCCGAAGTGGGGGGGGGAGACACTGAAGCTTTCTTT
TRBJ2-3 | - | TRBV7-2 | TRBD2 | 17 | CASSLASGTSGTDTQYF | TGTGCCAGCAGCTTAGCGAGCGGGACTAGCGGGACAGATACGCAGTATTTT
TRBJ1-2 | - | TRBV28 | TRBD1 | 14 | CASGTGNQLYGYTF | TGTGCCAGTGGGACAGGGAACCAACTCTATGGCTACACCTTC
TRBJ2-5 | - | TRBV5-1 | - | 15 | CASSLSGAWGETQYF | TGCGCCAGCAGCTTGTCAGGGGCCTGGGGGGAGACCCAGTACTTC
TRBJ2-1 | - | TRBV2 | - | 14 | CASSVVGQYNEQFF | TGTGCCAGCAGTGTCGTTGGACAGTACAATGAGCAGTTCTTC
TRBJ2-3 | - | TRBV7-2 | TRBD1 | 14 | CASSLSRGPDTQYF | TGTGCCAGCAGCTTAAGCAGGGGGCCAGATACGCAGTATTTT
TRBJ2-1 | - | TRBV5-1 | - | 18 | CASSLLAIGRDAYNEQFF | TGCGCCAGCAGCCTTTTAGCGATTGGGAGAGACGCCTACAATGAGCAGTTCTTC
TRBJ1-1 | - | TRBV11-2 | - | 15 | CASSLAGQMNTEAFF | TGTGCCAGCAGCTTAGCTGGACAAATGAACACTGAAGCTTTCTTT
TRBJ1-4 | - | TRBV2 | TRBD1 | 14 | CASSQDRGNEKLFF | TGTGCCAGCAGCCAGGACAGGGGGAATGAAAAACTGTTTTTT
TRBJ2-1 | - | TRBV4-2 | TRBD2 | 19 | CASSQVEYRGRASYNEQFF | TGTGCCAGCAGCCAAGTAGAATATCGAGGGAGGGCCTCTTACAATGAGCAGTTCTTC
TRBJ1-1 | once | TRBV6-5 | - | 15 | CASSLAPNRNTEAFF | TGTGCCAGCAGTTTGGCCCCTAACAGGAACACTGAAGCTTTCTTT
TRBJ1-5 | once | TRBV6-1 | - | 15 | CASSETGQPYQPQHF | TGTGCCAGCAGCGAAACAGGGCAGCCCTATCAGCCCCAGCATTTT
TRBJ2-2 | - | TRBV30 | - | 11 | CAWSTVGELFF | TGTGCCTGGAGTACAGTCGGGGAGCTGTTTTTT
TRBJ1-2 | - | TRBV30 | - | 17 | CAWSYKPLGSGGYGYTF | TGTGCCTGGAGTTACAAGCCTTTGGGGTCCGGGGGCTATGGCTACACCTTC
TRBJ2-5 | - | TRBV6-1 | - | 15 | CASSDEREIVETQYF | TGTGCCAGCAGTGACGAGAGGGAGATCGTGGAGACCCAGTACTTC
TRBJ2-4 | - | TRBV19 | TRBD2 | 16 | CASSPLLGTTLNIQYF | TGTGCCAGTAGTCCACTACTCGGGACTACATTAAACATTCAGTACTTC
TRBJ2-3 | - | TRBV6-5 | TRBD1 | 13 | CASSLQGADTQYF | TGTGCCAGCAGTCTACAGGGGGCAGATACGCAGTATTTT
TRBJ2-2 | - | TRBV29-1 | - | 15 | CSVEERSSVTGELFF | TGCAGCGTTGAAGAACGGAGCTCAGTCACCGGGGAGCTGTTTTTT
TRBJ1-5 | - | TRBV30 | TRBD1 | 13 | CAWGGQGGQPQHF | TGTGCCTGGGGCGGACAGGGGGGGCAGCCCCAGCATTTT
TRBJ2-7 | few | TRBV10-3 | - | 15 | CAISEDPGTGYEQYF | TGTGCCATCAGTGAAGACCCCGGGACTGGATACGAGCAGTACTTC
TRBJ1-2 | - | TRBV6-1 | TRBD1 | 13 | CASSTGTGYGYTF | TGTGCCAGCAGCACCGGGACAGGCTATGGCTACACCTTC
TRBJ2-4 | - | TRBV5-1 | TRBD1 | 14 | CASSAGTGGVIQYF | TGCGCCAGCAGCGCCGGGACAGGGGGTGTCATTCAGTACTTC
TRBJ2-5 | - | TRBV13 | TRBD2 | 15 | CASSLGAGVRETQYF | TGTGCCAGCAGCTTAGGGGCGGGGGTTCGGGAGACCCAGTACTTC
TRBJ1-2 | - | TRBV12-1 | - | 15 | CASSYRLGYDYGYTF | TGTGCCAGCAGCTACCGACTTGGATACGACTATGGCTACACCTTC
TRBJ2-1 | - | TRBV11-2 | - | 15 | CASSSGNMKLNEQFF | TGTGCCAGCAGCTCCGGTAATATGAAGCTCAATGAGCAGTTCTTC
TRBJ2-7 | once | TRBV5-1 | TRBD1 | 15 | CASSWGAGGEYEQYF | TGCGCCAGCAGCTGGGGGGCAGGGGGCGAATACGAGCAGTACTTC
TRBJ1-5 | once | TRBV6-1 | - | 15 | CASSEGGNANQPQHF | TGTGCCAGCAGCGAGGGAGGGAATGCCAATCAGCCCCAGCATTTT
TRBJ2-1 | many | TRBV4-1 | TRBD2 | 17 | CASSQEVSGRRGNEQFF | TGCGCCAGCAGCCAAGAGGTTAGCGGGAGGAGGGGCAATGAGCAGTTCTTC
TRBJ2-1 | - | TRBV6-1 | TRBD2 | 16 | CASSGRLALSYNEQFF | TGTGCCAGCAGTGGCCGACTAGCGCTATCCTACAATGAGCAGTTCTTC
TRBJ1-1 | - | TRBV28 | - | 12 | CASSLWSTEAFF | TGTGCCAGCAGTTTATGGAGCACTGAAGCTTTCTTT
TRBJ2-7 | - | TRBV5-1 | - | 14 | CASSHLGGSYEQYF | TGCGCCAGCAGTCATCTGGGGGGCTCCTACGAGCAGTACTTC
TRBJ1-1 | - | TRBV5-6 | - | 14 | CASSQGSGLSEAFF | TGTGCCAGCAGCCAGGGGTCAGGGTTGTCGGAAGCTTTCTTT
TRBJ1-1 | once | TRBV5-6 | - | 14 | CASSLIQGDTEAFF | TGTGCCAGCAGCTTAATACAGGGTGACACTGAAGCTTTCTTT